This TCR beta chain comes out of a study of T-cell reconstitution after alpha-beta-depleted transplantation in children. Unique molecular identifiers were incorporated when the TCRbeta library was constructed. TCRdb called the PCR reads again in MiXCR, with one record for every CDR3 protein. The sample yields 230,000 or so distinct CDR3 sequences, more than 10% seen once. This CDR3 spans 15 amino acids. The J segment lost 0 bases and the V segment lost 11 bases, leaving 12 bases of the junction unmatched. CDR1 is LNHDA and CDR2 is SQIVND in the germline V gene (reference sequence). The material was PBMCs from the stem cell graft donor, obtained from the stem cell graft. This TCR came from a human donor who donated a stem cell graft to a child with acute lymphoblastic leukemia. This rearrangement joins TRBV19 to TRBJ1-1; 7 bases line up with TRBD1. CDR3 nucleotides: TGTGCCTCGGTAGGGACAGCCTTGATGAACACTGAAGCTTTCTTT. Translating it yields CASVGTALMNTEAFF.